Presented here are 24 T cell receptor beta chains from one specimen sequenced in a study of blood T cells in healthy people across ages. The second PCR ran roughly 7 to 12 cycles with a sample-barcoded 5' primer and J-beta primers. A single record per CDR3 protein comes from TCRdb applying MiXCR to the 5' RACE reads. Found here are over a million distinct CDR3 sequences, 42% of them singletons; the top ten hold roughly 7.9%. Sequencing used blood. The receptors were gathered from a woman aged 18-29 years in good health.

V and J are TRBV5-1 and TRBJ2-2; the match to TRBD1 covers 8 bases. With V trimmed by 4 bases and J by 1 base, 6 bases remained unmatched. CDR1 and CDR2 (germline): SGHRS, YFSETQ. The CDR3 extends over 16 amino acids. Here the CDR3 DNA reads TGCGCCAGCAGCGCGCCGGGACAGGAGAACACCGGGGAGCTGTTTTTT. The encoded protein is CASSAPGQENTGELFF.

This clonotype was picked up one time. The chain recombines TRBV11-3 with TRBJ2-1, with a possible D match to TRBD2 (6 bases). The J call may be mistaken, given a closer DNA end match to TRBJ2-7. The CDR3 sequence is 15 residues long. Germline lookup yields CDR1 SGHNT and CDR2 YENEEA. CDR3 DNA sequence: TGTGCCAGCAGCTTCTTAACGGGAGCACACAATGAGCAGTACTTC. Amino acid sequence: CASSFLTGAHNEQYF.

Turning to this clonotype: Relative to the germline gene, one junction end is altered; a read error may explain this. The chain couples TRBV12-3 or TRBV12-4 to TRBJ2-5; D gene uncertain. The CDR3 totals 13 residues. Here the CDR3 reads CASRLGPAPRKYF. The CDR3 DNA follows: TGTGCCAGCAGGTTAGGCCCGGCCCCAAGGAAGTACTTC.

The chain employs TRBV11-2 and TRBJ2-1; 9 bases line up with TRBD2. The CDR3 covers 15 residues. The V gene's germline CDR1 is SGHAT and CDR2 FQNNGV. J lost 6 bases, V lost 4 bases, and 7 bases had no gene match. The CDR3 DNA reads as TGTGCCAGCAGCTCTCCGGGACTAGCTTCCAATGAGCAGTTCTTC. This translates into CASSSPGLASNEQFF. Combining the CDR3 with reference TRBV11-2 and TRBJ2-1 gives the whole variable domain EAGVAQSPRYKIIEKRQSVAFWCNPISGHATLYWYQQILGQGPKLLIQFQNNGVVDDSQLPKDRFSAERLKGVDSTLKIQPAKLEDSAVYLCASSSPGLASNEQFFGPGTRLTVL.

The V gene is TRBV4-1, the J gene TRBJ2-1, with D perhaps given as TRBD1 or TRBD2 (5 bases each). The CDR3 is 14 amino acids. V lost 0 bases and J 8 bases, leaving 11 bases between the germline ends. The germline V gene has CDR1 MGHRA and CDR2 YSYEKL. The CDR3 protein is CASSQDGVGDEQFF. As DNA, the CDR3 is TGCGCCAGCAGCCAAGACGGGGTAGGGGATGAGCAGTTCTTC.

V is TRBV3-1 and J is TRBJ2-7; TRBD1 matches at 8 bases. The CDR3 consists of 15 residues. Trimming at V came to 4 bases and at J to 4 bases, leaving 9 bases not matched to a gene. Per the germline V gene, CDR1 is LGHDT and CDR2 is YNNKEL (reference sequence). The CDR3 DNA sequence: TGTGCCAGCAGCCCCCGCGGACAGGGACTGTACGAGCAGTACTTC. Protein product: CASSPRGQGLYEQYF.

This chain connects TRBV19 to TRBJ2-3; the D is unclear. The length of the CDR3 is 14 residues. CDR1 and CDR2 from the germline V gene are LNHDA and SQIVND (reference sequence). Trimming cost V 1 base and J 4 bases, with 9 bases left between them. Written as DNA, the CDR3 is TGTGCCAGTAGTATAGGCGCCTTCCCAGATACGCAGTATTTT. It yields the protein CASSIGAFPDTQYF.

This clonotype was counted only a few times. This sequence joins TRBV12-3 or TRBV12-4 and TRBJ2-5, with 9 bases fitting TRBD1. The J call is doubtful: the DNA matches TRBJ2-7 better. This CDR3 contains 16 residues. The CDR3 bases are TGTGCCAGCAGCCCCGGGACAGGGTCGGTAGTCGACGAGCAGTACTTC. It yields the protein CASSPGTGSVVDEQYF.

This clonotype was observed a few times. The chain joins TRBV7-6 to TRBJ2-1; TRBD1 might be the D (7 bases). Germline V gene lookup returns CDR1 SGHVS and CDR2 FNYEAQ. Trimming removed 1 base at V and 4 bases at J, with 14 bases between. CDR3 size: 16 residues. The CDR3 bases are TGTGCCAGCAGCTTAGGCAGGGGGGATAGATACAATGAGCAGTTCTTC. Amino acids: CASSLGRGDRYNEQFF.

This clonotype was seen a few times. The V call is TRBV7-3, the J call TRBJ1-5; TRBD1 might be the D (5 bases). CDR1 and CDR2 (germline): SGHTA, FQGTGA. CDR3 length: 17 residues. V lost 5 bases and J 0 bases, leaving 17 bases between the germline ends. CDR3 sequence (DNA): TGTGCCAGCAGCCCGACACAGGATCTATATAGCAATCAGCCCCAGCATTTT. Protein: CASSPTQDLYSNQPQHF.

This clonotype was picked up many times. The chain employs TRBV5-1 and TRBJ2-3, with unresolved D. The CDR3 is 13 residues long. Germline CDR1 SGHRS, CDR2 YFSETQ. Trimming left V 4 bases short and J 2 bases short, with 8 bases between. CDR3 region: CASSHEHTDTQYF. In DNA form, the CDR3 reads TGCGCCAGCAGCCACGAACACACAGATACGCAGTATTTT. The full variable domain, completed using reference TRBV5-1 and TRBJ2-3, is KAGVTQTPRYLIKTRGQQVTLSCSPISGHRSVSWYQQTPGQGLQFLFEYFSETQRNKGNFPGRFSGRQFSNSRSEMNVSTLELGDSALYLCASSHEHTDTQYFGPGTRLTVL.

The V call is TRBV10-3, the J call TRBJ2-4; TRBD2 matches 13 bases. The germline V gene has CDR1 ENHRY and CDR2 SYGVKD. The CDR3 is 16 residues long. The ends lost 10 bases at V and 2 bases at J; junction bases unmatched: 8. The DNA of the CDR3 is TGTGCCACCGGGACTAGCGGGGCGGTTACCAAAAACATTCAGTACTTC. This encodes CATGTSGAVTKNIQYF.

The CDR3 DNA reads TGCAGTGCTCCCGGGACCGAAGCCTACAATGAGCAGTTCTTC. Encoded protein: CSAPGTEAYNEQFF. This rearrangement joins TRBV20-1 to TRBJ2-1; either TRBD1 or TRBD2 may fit D (5 bases each). The CDR3 has 14 amino acids. V was shortened by 5 bases and J by 2 bases, with 13 bases between the two germline ends. CDR1 and CDR2 from the germline V gene are DFQATT and SNEGSKA (reference sequence).

This clonotype was counted a few times. The chain couples TRBV20-1 to TRBJ1-4, with 12 bases lining up with TRBD1. The CDR3 length is 17 residues. CDR1 is DFQATT and CDR2 is SNEGSKA in the germline V gene (reference sequence). J was trimmed by 8 bases and V by 4 bases; bases with no gene match: 14. CDR3 nucleotide sequence: TGCAGTGCTATCCCCGTCCCGGGACAGGGGGCGGACGAAAAACTGTTTTTT. This encodes CSAIPVPGQGADEKLFF.

Remarks on this clonotype: At one end, the junction sequence differs from germline, possibly due to a read error. V gene TRBV20-1 combines with J gene TRBJ2-5; the D gene is possibly TRBD1 (5 bases). The CDR3 consists of 14 residues. Per germline, CDR1 DFQATT and CDR2 SNEGSKA (reference sequence). CDR3 sequence reads: CNASTALFQETQYF. CDR3 nucleotide sequence: TGCAATGCTTCGACAGCTCTCTTTCAAGAGACCCAGTACTTC.

The chain has TRBV9 and TRBJ2-3, with 10 bases fitting TRBD2. Trimming cost V 0 bases and J 3 bases; bases outside gene matches: 4. Germline V gene lookup returns CDR1 SGDLS and CDR2 YYNGEE. There are 16 residues in the CDR3. CDR3 residues: CASSVEASGGTDTQYF. The CDR3 DNA is TGTGCCAGCAGCGTAGAGGCTAGCGGGGGTACAGATACGCAGTATTTT.

As concerns this clonotype: A read error may explain this, as a much larger clone is one base away. This chain joins TRBV10-3 and TRBJ2-1; weak D call: TRBD2 (6 bases). Between the trimmed V and J ends, which lost 3 bases and 5 bases, there was a span of 17 bases. The CDR3 sequence is 16 residues long. The V gene's germline CDR1 is ENHRY and CDR2 SYGVKD. CDR3 amino acids: CAISDLRRDLHNEQFF. As DNA, the CDR3 is TGTGCCATCAGTGATCTTCGGCGGGACCTTCACAATGAGCAGTTCTTC.

This rearrangement joins TRBV14 to TRBJ2-5; tentative D call: TRBD2 (5 bases). This CDR3 region has 15 residues. In germline, CDR1 is SGHDN, CDR2 FVKESK. The V end lost 0 bases, the J end lost 3 bases, and 11 bases lay between the germline ends. The CDR3 region is CASSQDYHGKETQYF. As DNA, the CDR3 is TGTGCCAGCAGCCAAGATTATCACGGGAAAGAGACCCAGTACTTC.

The chain is built from TRBV20-1 and TRBJ1-2; a possible D gene is TRBD1 (6 bases). The CDR3 contains 14 residues. Looked up from germline, CDR1 is DFQATT and CDR2 is SNEGSKA (reference sequence). Trimming took 6 bases from V and 7 from J, leaving 21 bases between them. The CDR3 loop is CSAPPTGFQVGYTF. The CDR3 DNA reads as TGCAGTGCCCCCCCAACAGGGTTCCAGGTTGGCTACACCTTC.

V gene TRBV7-9 combines with J gene TRBJ2-7; 8 bases agree with TRBD2. J was trimmed by 5 bases and V by 0 bases; bases with no gene match: 12. CDR1 and CDR2 (germline): SEHNR, FQNEAQ (reference sequence). The CDR3 consists of 17 residues. CDR3 protein: CASSLAAGGDPSHEQYF. CDR3 coding DNA: TGTGCCAGCAGCTTAGCGGCGGGGGGCGATCCTTCCCACGAGCAGTACTTC.

This clonotype was observed a handful of times. The DNA of the CDR3 is TGCAGTGCTAGGAACAGGTACCTTACCTACGAGCAGTACTTC. It is translated as CSARNRYLTYEQYF. J is TRBJ2-7 and V is TRBV20-1, with a weak D call TRBD1 (5 bases). With 3 bases removed from V and 2 bases from J, the gap between germline ends came to 14 bases. Germline CDR1 DFQATT, CDR2 SNEGSKA (reference sequence). This CDR3 has 14 amino acids.

This clonotype was seen just once. V is TRBV6-1 and J is TRBJ2-2; 7 bases agree with TRBD1. The ends lost 4 bases at V and 5 bases at J; junction bases unmatched: 4. Germline V gene lookup returns CDR1 MNHNS and CDR2 SASEGT. The CDR3 spans 14 residues. The CDR3: CASSGLDRTGELFF. In DNA form, the CDR3 reads TGTGCCAGCAGTGGCCTGGACAGGACCGGGGAGCTGTTTTTT.

In its sample, this clonotype was seen many times. The J gene is TRBJ2-3, the V gene TRBV4-2; perhaps TRBD1 as D (6 bases). The CDR3 length is 15 residues. CDR1 is LGHNA, CDR2 YNFKEQ, per germline. V was trimmed by 0 bases and J by 1 base, leaving 8 bases between them. CDR3 protein: CASSQEGARTDTQYF. The CDR3, as DNA: TGTGCCAGCAGCCAAGAGGGGGCCCGCACAGATACGCAGTATTTT.

The chain combines TRBV3-1 with TRBJ2-1; no clear D gene. V lost 1 base and J lost 9, with 7 bases in between. Germline V gene data show CDR1 as LGHDT and CDR2 as YNNKEL (reference sequence). The CDR3 sequence is 12 residues long. CDR3 DNA sequence: TGTGCCAGCAGCCAAGTAACGCCTGAGCAGTTCTTC. Protein: CASSQVTPEQFF.